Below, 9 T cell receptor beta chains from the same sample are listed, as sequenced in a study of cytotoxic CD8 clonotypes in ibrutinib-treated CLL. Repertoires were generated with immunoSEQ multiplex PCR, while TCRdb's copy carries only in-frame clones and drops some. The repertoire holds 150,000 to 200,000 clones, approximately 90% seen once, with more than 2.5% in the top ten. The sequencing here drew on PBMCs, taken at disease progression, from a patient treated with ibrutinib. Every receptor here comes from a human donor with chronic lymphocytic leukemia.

CDR3 DNA sequence: TGTGCCAGCAGTTCCGGCAACAGGGGTAGCTCCTACGAGCAGTACTTC. Translated: CASSSGNRGSSYEQYF. The V gene is TRBV27, the J gene TRBJ2-7; 7 nucleotides agree with TRBD1. Germline-derived CDR1 and CDR2 are MNHEY and SMNVEV (reference sequence). With 4 bases clipped from V and 0 bases from J, the junction kept 9 bases outside the gene matches. The CDR3 extends over 16 amino acids.

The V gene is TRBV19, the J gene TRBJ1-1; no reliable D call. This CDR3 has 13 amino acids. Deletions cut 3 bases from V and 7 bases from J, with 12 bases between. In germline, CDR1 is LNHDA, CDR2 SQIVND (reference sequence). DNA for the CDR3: TGTGCCAGTAGTATGAATGGCCAGTTTGAAGCTTTCTTT. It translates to CASSMNGQFEAFF.

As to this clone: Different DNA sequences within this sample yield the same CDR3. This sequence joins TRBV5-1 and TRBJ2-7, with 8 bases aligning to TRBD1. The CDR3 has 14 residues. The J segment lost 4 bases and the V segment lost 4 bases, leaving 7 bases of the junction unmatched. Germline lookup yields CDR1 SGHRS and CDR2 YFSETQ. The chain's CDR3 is CASSPGQGSYEQYF. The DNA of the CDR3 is TGCGCCAGCAGCCCAGGACAGGGCTCGTACGAGCAGTACTTC.

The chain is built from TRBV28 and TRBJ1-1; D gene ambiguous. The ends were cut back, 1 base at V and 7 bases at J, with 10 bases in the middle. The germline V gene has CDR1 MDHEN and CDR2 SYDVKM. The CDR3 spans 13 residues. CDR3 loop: CASSLLSLSEAFF. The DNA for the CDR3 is TGTGCCAGCAGTTTATTATCTCTCAGTGAAGCTTTCTTT.

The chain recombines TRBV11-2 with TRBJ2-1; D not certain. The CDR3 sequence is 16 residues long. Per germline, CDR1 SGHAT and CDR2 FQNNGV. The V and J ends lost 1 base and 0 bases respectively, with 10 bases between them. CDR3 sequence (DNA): TGTGCCAGCAGCTTAGTGGCGGCCCACTCCTACAATGAGCAGTTCTTC. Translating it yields CASSLVAAHSYNEQFF.

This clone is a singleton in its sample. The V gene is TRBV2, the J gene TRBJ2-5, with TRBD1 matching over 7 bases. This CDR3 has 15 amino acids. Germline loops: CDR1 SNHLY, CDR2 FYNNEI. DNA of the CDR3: TGTGCGAACTCGCCCGGGACAGCCTTGCAAGAGACCCAGTACTTC. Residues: CANSPGTALQETQYF.

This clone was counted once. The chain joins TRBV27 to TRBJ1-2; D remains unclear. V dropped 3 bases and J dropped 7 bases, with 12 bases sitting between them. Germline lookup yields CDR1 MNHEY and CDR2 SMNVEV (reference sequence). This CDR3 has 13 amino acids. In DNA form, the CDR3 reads TGTGCCAGCAGTTTTGGTCCACCCGCTGGCTACACCTTC. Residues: CASSFGPPAGYTF.

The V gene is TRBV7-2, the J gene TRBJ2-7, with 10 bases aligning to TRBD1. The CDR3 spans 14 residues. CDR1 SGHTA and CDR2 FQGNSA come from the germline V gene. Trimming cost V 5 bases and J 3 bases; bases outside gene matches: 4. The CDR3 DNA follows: TGTGCCAGCAGCCCAGACAGGGGGCTCTACGAGCAGTACTTC. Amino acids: CASSPDRGLYEQYF. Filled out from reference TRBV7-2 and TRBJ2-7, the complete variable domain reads GAGVSQSPSNKVTEKGKDVELRCDPISGHTALYWYRQSLGQGLEFLIYFQGNSAPDKSGLPSDRFSAERTGGSVSTLTIQRTQQEDSAVYLCASSPDRGLYEQYFGPGTRLTVT.

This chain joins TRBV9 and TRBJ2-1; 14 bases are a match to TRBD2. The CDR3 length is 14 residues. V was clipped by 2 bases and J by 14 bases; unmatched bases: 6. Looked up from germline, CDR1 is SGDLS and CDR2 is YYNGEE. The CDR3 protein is CASSVGLAGDPEFF. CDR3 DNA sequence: TGTGCCAGCAGCGTGGGACTAGCGGGAGACCCCGAGTTCTTC.